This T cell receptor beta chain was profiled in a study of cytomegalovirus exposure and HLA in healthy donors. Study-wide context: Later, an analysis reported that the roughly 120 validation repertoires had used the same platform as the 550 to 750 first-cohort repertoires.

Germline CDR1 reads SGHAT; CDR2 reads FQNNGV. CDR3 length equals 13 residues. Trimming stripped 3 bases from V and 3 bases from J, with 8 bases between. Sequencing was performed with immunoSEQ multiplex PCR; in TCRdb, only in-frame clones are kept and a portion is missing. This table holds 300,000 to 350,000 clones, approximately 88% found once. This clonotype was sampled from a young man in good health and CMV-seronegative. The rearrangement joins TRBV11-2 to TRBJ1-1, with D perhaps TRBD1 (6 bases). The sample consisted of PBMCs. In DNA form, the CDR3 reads TGTGCCAGCAGCTTGGCAGGGGACACTGAAGCTTTCTTT. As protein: CASSLAGDTEAFF. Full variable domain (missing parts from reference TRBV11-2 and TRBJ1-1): EAGVAQSPRYKIIEKRQSVAFWCNPISGHATLYWYQQILGQGPKLLIQFQNNGVVDDSQLPKDRFSAERLKGVDSTLKIQPAKLEDSAVYLCASSLAGDTEAFFGQGTRLTVV.